Listed below are T cell receptor beta chains from one sample, sequenced in a study of CD8 T cells in ankylosing spondylitis. Using its own MiXCR run on the 5' RACE reads, TCRdb lists one record per CDR3 protein. The repertoire includes about 130,000 distinct CDR3 sequences, 17% of them detected once, and 33% sits in the top ten. Sample: blood, either unsorted or a sorted T cell fraction (not recorded which). The receptors derive from a male donor with ankylosing spondylitis. The CDR3 runs from the conserved cysteine through the conserved F or W. D genes are given only for firm matches. Some rows have no size entry. The others give once, few or many, or a class for an expanded clone.

V gene	D gene	J gene	clone size	CDR3 protein	CDR3 DNA
TRBV3-1	.	TRBJ2-3	.	CASSQDLAGSTDTQYF	TGTGCCAGCAGCCAAGATTTGGCGGGTAGCACAGATACGCAGTATTTT
TRBV28	TRBD2	TRBJ2-7	.	CASSPRLATRYEQYF	TGTGCCAGCAGTCCACGACTAGCGACCCGCTACGAGCAGTACTTC
TRBV20-1	TRBD2	TRBJ2-7	once	CSARSGTSGSYKQYF	TGCAGTGCTAGGTCCGGGACTAGCGGCTCCTACAAGCAGTACTTC
TRBV5-1	.	TRBJ2-3	few	CASSLSDSQTDTQYF	TGCGCCAGCAGCTTGTCGGACAGTCAAACAGATACGCAGTATTTT
TRBV28	TRBD2	TRBJ2-7	few	CASSIRTSGLYEQYF	TGTGCCAGCAGCATTCGGACTAGCGGCCTCTACGAGCAGTACTTC
TRBV6-2/TRBV6-3	.	TRBJ2-1	few	CASSYSLVAAYNEQFF	TGTGCCAGCAGTTACTCGTTAGTAGCGGCCTACAATGAGCAGTTCTTC
TRBV12-3/TRBV12-4	.	TRBJ2-5	few	CASSFGPETQYF	TGTGCCAGCAGTTTCGGCCCGGAGACCCAGTACTTC
TRBV7-6	.	TRBJ2-1	many	CASSLAGGTNEQFF	TGTGCCAGCAGCTTAGCTGGGGGGACCAATGAGCAGTTCTTC
TRBV5-6	.	TRBJ1-1	many	CASSSGLGTEAFF	TGTGCCAGCAGCTCAGGGCTGGGCACTGAAGCTTTCTTT
TRBV7-3	TRBD1	TRBJ2-2	.	CASSLTGQGELFF	TGTGCCAGCAGCTTAACGGGACAGGGGGAGCTGTTTTTT
TRBV27	.	TRBJ2-6	few	CASSLSWGAGANVLTF	TGTGCCAGCAGTTTATCGTGGGGGGCTGGGGCCAACGTCCTGACTTTC
TRBV2	.	TRBJ1-1	.	CASRDGLMNTEAFF	TGTGCCAGCCGGGACGGTCTCATGAACACTGAAGCTTTCTTT
TRBV6-1	TRBD2	TRBJ2-1	.	CASRGSGAGGYNEQFF	TGTGCCAGCAGAGGGTCCGGTGCGGGAGGATACAATGAGCAGTTCTTC
TRBV7-9	TRBD1	TRBJ2-7	many	CASSPRDRDYEQYF	TGTGCCAGCAGCCCCCGGGACAGGGACTACGAGCAGTACTTC